What follows are 10 T cell receptor beta chains derived from one specimen sequenced in a study of T cell changes during pregnancy in multiple sclerosis. The method was immunoSEQ multiplex PCR; TCRdb's version includes in-frame clones alone and lacks a portion of them. The sample lists tens of thousands of clones, 80% to 95% seen once, with roughly 7% in the top ten. The sample here was CD8+ T cells from peripheral blood mononuclear cells, taken in the third trimester of pregnancy. These TCRs come from a female donor with multiple sclerosis, enrolled in a pregnancy study.

The V call is TRBV4-2, the J call TRBJ2-7, with a tentative D call TRBD1 (6 bases). From germline, CDR1 is LGHNA and CDR2 YNFKEQ. CDR3 length: 19 residues. V shed 0 bases and J shed 2 bases, with 23 bases lying between them. CDR3 nucleotides: TGTGCCAGCAGCCAAGACTTATTTTGGAGACAGGTGCCCCCCTACGAGCAGTACTTC. Translating it yields CASSQDLFWRQVPPYEQYF.

The CDR3 region has the DNA TGTGCCAGCAGCTCCGTGATGCGCACTGAAGCTTTCTTT. This encodes CASSSVMRTEAFF. This sequence joins TRBV7-9 and TRBJ1-1, with D hard to call. This CDR3 has 13 residues. From germline, CDR1 is SEHNR and CDR2 FQNEAQ (reference sequence). V lost 4 bases, J lost 4 bases, and 10 bases lay in between. The complete variable domain, with remaining parts taken from reference TRBV7-9 and TRBJ1-1, reads DTGVSQNPRHKITKRGQNVTFRCDPISEHNRLYWYRQTLGQGPEFLTYFQNEAQLEKSRLLSDRFSAERPKGSFSTLEIQRTEQGDSAMYLCASSSVMRTEAFFGQGTRLTVV.

The chain links TRBV28 to TRBJ2-3, with 16 bases fitting TRBD2. This CDR3 spans 15 amino acids. After removal of 5 bases from V and 6 bases from J, the junction contained 2 bases not matched to a gene. Germline V CDR1 and CDR2: MDHEN, SYDVKM. CDR3 residues: CASSPGLAGGDTQYF. The CDR3, as DNA: TGTGCCAGCAGTCCGGGACTAGCGGGAGGGGATACGCAGTATTTT.

The rearrangement links TRBV28 to TRBJ2-7, with TRBD1 matching over 8 bases. CDR1 MDHEN and CDR2 SYDVKM come from the germline V gene. CDR3 length: 15 residues. J gave up 6 bases and V 7 bases, and 14 bases lay outside the gene matches. CDR3 nucleotide sequence: TGTGCCAGCAACCCAGGATCGGACAGGGCCCTCGAGCAGTACTTC. It encodes CASNPGSDRALEQYF.

This chain uses TRBV2 with TRBJ2-7; a weak D match, TRBD2 (8 bases). Germline V CDR1 and CDR2: SNHLY, FYNNEI. With 3 bases removed from V and 4 bases from J, the gap between germline ends came to 16 bases. The CDR3 totals 15 residues. This CDR3 is CASSETGGGRYEQYF. The CDR3 bases are TGTGCCAGCAGTGAGACGGGAGGGGGCAGGTACGAGCAGTACTTC.

The gene calls are TRBV27 and TRBJ2-5; the D gene is possibly TRBD2 (6 bases). The CDR3 is made up of 14 amino acids. V was pared by 2 bases and J by 6 bases, with 13 bases between. From germline, CDR1 is MNHEY and CDR2 SMNVEV (reference sequence). The CDR3 here is CASSLGGLPQTQYF. CDR3 sequence (DNA): TGTGCCAGCAGTTTAGGGGGACTCCCTCAGACCCAGTACTTC.

This rearrangement joins TRBV7-9 to TRBJ1-2, with D perhaps TRBD1 (6 bases). Germline V lookup: CDR1 SEHNR, CDR2 FQNEAQ (reference sequence). The CDR3 is made up of 13 amino acids. Trimming removed 8 bases at V and 5 bases at J, with 15 bases between. In nucleotides, the CDR3 is TGTGCCAGCGGGACCGGACAGTTTTATGGCTACACCTTC. Encoded protein: CASGTGQFYGYTF.

The chain recombines TRBV9 with TRBJ1-4, with TRBD1 as a possible D gene (5 bases). Germline V gene sequence: CDR1 SGDLS, CDR2 YYNGEE. CDR3 length: 15 amino acids. V shed 0 bases and J shed 3 bases, with 9 bases lying between them. CDR3 region: CASSVEGYPNEKLFF. In DNA, the CDR3 is TGTGCCAGCAGCGTAGAGGGGTACCCTAATGAAAAACTGTTTTTT.

This clone has a single count. The chain employs TRBV7-6 and TRBJ2-2; the D is unclear. Trimming cost V 1 base and J 5 bases, with 5 bases left between them. Germline CDR1 reads SGHVS; CDR2 reads FNYEAQ. This CDR3 comprises 13 residues. Written as DNA, the CDR3 is TGTGCCAGCAGCTTAGATGTAACCGGGGAGCTGTTTTTT. Its protein product is CASSLDVTGELFF.

The chain couples TRBV11-2 to TRBJ1-1, with D possibly matching TRBD1 (6 bases). Germline V CDR1 and CDR2: SGHAT, FQNNGV. Trimming took off 5 bases at V and 0 bases at J, with 16 bases between the two ends. This CDR3 is 16 amino acids long. DNA of the CDR3: TGTGCCAGCAGCCCTGGACCAGGGGCCTTGAACACTGAAGCTTTCTTT. The encoded protein is CASSPGPGALNTEAFF.